This passage covers 2 T cell receptor beta chains from one sample sequenced in a study of lymphopenia after photon versus proton radiotherapy (dated by TCRdb to the late 2010s). The library came from the immunoSEQ multiplex PCR assay. TCRdb holds this immuneACCESS table with in-frame rearrangements only. Some clones are missing; in checked studies, unresolved V genes explain under half, and the rest has no known cause. This sample holds 37,000 or so clones; 70% to 90% were observed only once. Of the sample, under 3.5% falls within the top ten clones. The input for sequencing was peripheral blood, taken from a patient treated with photon-based radiotherapy. The source is a man aged 50-60 years with gastric cancer.

The rearrangement uses TRBV6-1 and TRBJ1-5, with a tentative D call TRBD1 (5 bases). The CDR3 covers 13 residues. Germline assignment: CDR1 MNHNS and CDR2 SASEGT. V shed 0 bases and J shed 7 bases, with 7 bases lying between them. The CDR3 region is CASSEAAGQPQHF. DNA of the CDR3: TGTGCCAGCAGTGAAGCTGCAGGGCAGCCCCAGCATTTT.

This clone was seen only once. The J gene is TRBJ2-5, the V gene TRBV4-3, with D possibly TRBD1 on 5 matching bases. The CDR3 is 15 residues long. With 2 bases removed from V and 7 bases from J, the gap between germline ends came to 17 bases. Germline V gene sequence: CDR1 LGHNA, CDR2 YSLEER. The CDR3 region is CASSQLPQGAATQYF. CDR3 DNA: TGCGCCAGCAGCCAACTTCCTCAGGGCGCAGCGACCCAGTACTTC.